What follows are 4 T cell receptor beta chains derived from one specimen sequenced in a study of regulatory T cells in long-lasting Graves disease. Time point reported: persistent/refractory GD, antithyroid drugs over 5 years with positive TRAb. The TCR library was prepared using RNA isolated from PBMCs. Assembly of TCR beta libraries relied on iRepertoire HTBI primers together with Arm-PCR of CDR3 regions. TCRdb re-called the multiplex PCR reads through MiXCR, storing one row per CDR3 protein. This sample has roughly 470,000 distinct CDR3 sequences; less than 25% occur once, and the top ten carry 7% to 9.5%. The sample was peripheral blood mononuclear cells (PBMCs), taken when the disease was refractory, from a patient treated with antithyroid drugs. The receptors derive from a female donor with Graves disease.

This clonotype has ten or more counts. The J gene is TRBJ2-5, the V gene TRBV30; perhaps TRBD2 as D (6 bases). Trimming took off 4 bases at V and 3 bases at J, with 18 bases between the two ends. Germline V lookup: CDR1 GTSNPN, CDR2 SVGIG (reference sequence). This CDR3 comprises 15 residues. Here the CDR3 DNA reads TGTGCCTGGAAGCCCCAGGGAGGTTGGGAAGAGACCCAGTACTTC. Protein product: CAWKPQGGWEETQYF.

Here the CDR3 DNA reads TGTGCCAGTAGCCCCGGGACAGGCCCAAACATTCAGTACTTC. Its protein product is CASSPGTGPNIQYF. The rearrangement joins TRBV19 to TRBJ2-4, with 8 bases identical to TRBD1. With V trimmed by 6 bases and J by 6 bases, 7 bases remained unmatched. The CDR3 extends over 14 amino acids. Germline V gene lookup returns CDR1 LNHDA and CDR2 SQIVND (reference sequence).

This clonotype has more than one count but fewer than ten. CDR3 bases: TGTGCCAGCAGTTACTTGGGGTTTGGGGGCCGGGTGGAGACCCAGTACTTC. Its translation: CASSYLGFGGRVETQYF. V is TRBV6-5 and J is TRBJ2-5; maybe TRBD1 (6 bases). Germline V gene sequence: CDR1 MNHEY, CDR2 SVGAGI. This CDR3 is 17 amino acids long. V lost 1 base to trimming and J lost 5 bases, with 20 bases between them.

This clonotype was seen repeatedly, ten times or more. The chain couples TRBV2 to TRBJ2-7; 10 nucleotides align to TRBD2. CDR1 is SNHLY, CDR2 FYNNEI, per germline. The CDR3 contains 14 residues. With V trimmed by 8 bases and J by 1 base, 5 bases remained unmatched. The CDR3 DNA is TGTGCCAGCCGGGTAGCGGGAGGTTCCTACGAGCAGTACTTC. Encoded protein: CASRVAGGSYEQYF.